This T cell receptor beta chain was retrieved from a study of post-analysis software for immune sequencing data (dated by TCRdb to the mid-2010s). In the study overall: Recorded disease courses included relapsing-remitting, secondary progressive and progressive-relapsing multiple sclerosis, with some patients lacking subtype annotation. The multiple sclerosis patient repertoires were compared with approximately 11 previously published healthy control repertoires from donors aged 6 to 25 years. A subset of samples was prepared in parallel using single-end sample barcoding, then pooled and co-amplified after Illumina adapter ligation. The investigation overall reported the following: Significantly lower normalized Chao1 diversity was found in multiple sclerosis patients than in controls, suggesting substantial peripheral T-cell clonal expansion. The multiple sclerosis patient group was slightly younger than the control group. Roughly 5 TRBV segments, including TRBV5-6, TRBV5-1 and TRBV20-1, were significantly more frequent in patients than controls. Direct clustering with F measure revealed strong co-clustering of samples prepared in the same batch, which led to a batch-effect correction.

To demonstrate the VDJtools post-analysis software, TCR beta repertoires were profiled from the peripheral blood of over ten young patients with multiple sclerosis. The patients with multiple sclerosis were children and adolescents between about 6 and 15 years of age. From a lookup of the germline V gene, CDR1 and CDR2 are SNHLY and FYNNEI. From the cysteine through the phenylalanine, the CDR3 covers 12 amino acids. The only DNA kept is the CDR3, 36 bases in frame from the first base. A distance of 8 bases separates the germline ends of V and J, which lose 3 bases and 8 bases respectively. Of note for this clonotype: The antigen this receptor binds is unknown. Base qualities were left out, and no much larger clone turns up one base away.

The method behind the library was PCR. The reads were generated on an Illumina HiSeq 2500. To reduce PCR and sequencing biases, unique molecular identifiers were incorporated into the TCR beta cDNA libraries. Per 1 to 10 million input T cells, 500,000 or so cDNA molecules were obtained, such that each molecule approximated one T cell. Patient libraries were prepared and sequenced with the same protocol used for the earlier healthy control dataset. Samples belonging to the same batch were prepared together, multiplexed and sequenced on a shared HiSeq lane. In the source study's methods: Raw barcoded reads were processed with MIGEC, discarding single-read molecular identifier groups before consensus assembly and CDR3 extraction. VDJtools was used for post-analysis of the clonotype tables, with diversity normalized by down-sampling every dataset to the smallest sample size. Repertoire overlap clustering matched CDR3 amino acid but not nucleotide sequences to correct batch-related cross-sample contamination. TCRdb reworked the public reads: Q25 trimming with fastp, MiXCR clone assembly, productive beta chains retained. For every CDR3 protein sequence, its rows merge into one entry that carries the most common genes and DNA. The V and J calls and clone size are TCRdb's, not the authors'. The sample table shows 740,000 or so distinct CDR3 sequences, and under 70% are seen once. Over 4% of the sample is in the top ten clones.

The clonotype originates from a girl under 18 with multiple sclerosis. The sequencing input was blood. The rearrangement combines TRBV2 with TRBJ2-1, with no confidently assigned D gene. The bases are TGTGCCAGCAGTGATTTAGGTGATGAGCAGTTCTTC. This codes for CASSDLGDEQFF.